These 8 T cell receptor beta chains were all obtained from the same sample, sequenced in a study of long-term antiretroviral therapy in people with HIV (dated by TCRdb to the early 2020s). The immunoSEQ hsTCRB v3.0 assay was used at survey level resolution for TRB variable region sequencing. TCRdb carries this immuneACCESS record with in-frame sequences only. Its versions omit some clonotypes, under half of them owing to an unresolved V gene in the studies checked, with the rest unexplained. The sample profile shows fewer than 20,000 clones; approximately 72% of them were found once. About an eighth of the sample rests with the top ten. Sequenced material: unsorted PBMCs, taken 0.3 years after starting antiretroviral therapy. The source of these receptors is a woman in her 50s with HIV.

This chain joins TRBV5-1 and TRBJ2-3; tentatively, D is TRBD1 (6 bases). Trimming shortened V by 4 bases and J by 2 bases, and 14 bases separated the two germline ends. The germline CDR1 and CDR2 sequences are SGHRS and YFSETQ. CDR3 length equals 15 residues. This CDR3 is CASSDRGGYTDTQYF. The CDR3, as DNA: TGCGCCAGCAGCGACAGAGGGGGTTACACAGATACGCAGTATTTT.

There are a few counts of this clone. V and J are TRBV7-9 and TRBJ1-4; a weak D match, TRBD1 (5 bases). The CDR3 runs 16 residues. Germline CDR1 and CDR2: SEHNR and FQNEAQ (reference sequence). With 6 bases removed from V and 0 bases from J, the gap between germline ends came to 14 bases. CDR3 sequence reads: CASSHWTPATNEKLFF. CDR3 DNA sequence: TGTGCCAGCAGTCATTGGACACCTGCAACTAATGAAAAACTGTTTTTT.

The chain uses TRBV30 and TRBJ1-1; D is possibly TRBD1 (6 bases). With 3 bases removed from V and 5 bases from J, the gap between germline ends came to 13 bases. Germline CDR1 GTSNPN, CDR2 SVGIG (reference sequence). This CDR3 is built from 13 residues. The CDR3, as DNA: TGTGCCTGGAGCGATAAGGGGGTTACTGAAGCTTTCTTT. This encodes CAWSDKGVTEAFF.

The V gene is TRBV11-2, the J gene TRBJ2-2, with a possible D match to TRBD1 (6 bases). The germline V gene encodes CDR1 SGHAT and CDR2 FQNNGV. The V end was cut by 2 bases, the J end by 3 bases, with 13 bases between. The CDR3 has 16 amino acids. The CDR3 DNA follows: TGTGCCAGCAGCTTATTGAGCCCAGGGGACACCGGGGAGCTGTTTTTT. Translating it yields CASSLLSPGDTGELFF.

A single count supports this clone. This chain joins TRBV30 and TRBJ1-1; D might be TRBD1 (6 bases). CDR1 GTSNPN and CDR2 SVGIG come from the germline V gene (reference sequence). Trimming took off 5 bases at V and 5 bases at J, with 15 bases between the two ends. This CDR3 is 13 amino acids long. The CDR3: CAWEGGRGTEAFF. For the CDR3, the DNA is TGTGCCTGGGAAGGGGGGCGGGGGACTGAAGCTTTCTTT.

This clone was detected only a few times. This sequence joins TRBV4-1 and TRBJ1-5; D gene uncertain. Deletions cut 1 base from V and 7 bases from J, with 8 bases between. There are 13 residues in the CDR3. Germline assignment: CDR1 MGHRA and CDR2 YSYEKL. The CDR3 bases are TGCGCCAGCAGCCAAGGGGGAAGCCAGCCCCAGCATTTT. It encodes CASSQGGSQPQHF.

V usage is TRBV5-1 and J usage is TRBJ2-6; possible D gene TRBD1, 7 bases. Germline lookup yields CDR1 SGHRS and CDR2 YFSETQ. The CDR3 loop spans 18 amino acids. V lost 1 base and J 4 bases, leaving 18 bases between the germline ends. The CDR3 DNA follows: TGCGCCAGCAGCTTGTGGGGGCAGGGGGGTGCCGGGGCCAACGTCCTGACTTTC. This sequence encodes CASSLWGQGGAGANVLTF.

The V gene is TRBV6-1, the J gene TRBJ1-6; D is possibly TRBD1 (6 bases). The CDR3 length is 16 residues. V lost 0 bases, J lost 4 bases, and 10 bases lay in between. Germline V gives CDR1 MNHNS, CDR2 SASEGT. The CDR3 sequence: CASSEAHGQYNSPLHF. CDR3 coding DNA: TGTGCCAGCAGTGAAGCGCACGGACAGTATAATTCACCCCTCCACTTT.